One and the same sample provided the 22 T cell receptor beta chains below, sequenced in a study of blood T cell repertoires in COVID-19. Some clones are missing from TCRdb's copy, which holds only in-frame ones; the method was immunoSEQ multiplex PCR. Of more than 80,000 clones in the sample, around nine tenths were seen once. Sequencing input: peripheral blood. The receptors stem from a man aged 35 to 55 with acute or convalescent COVID-19.

The gene calls are TRBV6-5 and TRBJ1-5; no reliable D call. The CDR3 is made up of 13 amino acids. V shed 4 bases and J shed 5 bases, with 9 bases lying between them. The V gene's germline CDR1 is MNHEY and CDR2 SVGAGI. The CDR3: CASSSDGDQPQHF. The DNA for the CDR3 is TGTGCCAGCAGTTCAGACGGGGATCAGCCCCAGCATTTT.

The chain combines TRBV3-1 (or the pseudogene TRBV3-2) with TRBJ2-7; tentative D call: TRBD2 (5 bases). Deletions cut 1 base from V and 3 bases from J, with 10 bases between. The V gene's germline CDR1 is LGHDT and CDR2 YNNKEL (reference sequence). This CDR3 is built from 14 residues. The CDR3 sequence: CASSQVFEGYEQYF. CDR3 sequence (DNA): TGTGCCAGCAGCCAAGTGTTCGAGGGCTACGAGCAGTACTTC.

This rearrangement joins TRBV2 to TRBJ1-6, with TRBD1 identical over 8 bases. J was trimmed by 9 bases and V by 8 bases; bases with no gene match: 12. Germline CDR1 is SNHLY and CDR2 is FYNNEI. This CDR3 has 15 amino acids. The CDR3 coding sequence is TGTGCCAGCGCCACTCGACAGGGGCTCAGTTCACCCCTCCACTTT. Translating gives CASATRQGLSSPLHF.

The rearrangement links TRBV12-3 or TRBV12-4 to TRBJ2-2; D may be TRBD1 (6 bases). V shed 7 bases and J shed 5 bases, with 11 bases lying between them. The CDR3 extends over 13 amino acids. CDR3 coding DNA: TGTGCCAGCATGAGAGGGGGAACCGGGGAGCTGTTTTTT. Translation gives CASMRGGTGELFF.

In its sample, this clone was seen once. The CDR3 protein is CASLQAPTSVYNEQFF. The CDR3 region has the DNA TGCGCCAGTCTGCAGGCTCCCACTAGCGTCTACAATGAGCAGTTCTTC. The chain has TRBV5-1 and TRBJ2-1, with 7 nucleotides matching TRBD2. Germline assignment: CDR1 SGHRS and CDR2 YFSETQ. The CDR3 runs 16 residues. The V gene end was trimmed by 8 bases and the J gene end by 3 bases; junction bases not matched to a gene: 14.

This sequence joins TRBV5-1 and TRBJ1-3; a possible D gene is TRBD1 (5 bases). CDR1 SGHRS and CDR2 YFSETQ come from the germline V gene. This CDR3 contains 16 residues. V shed 0 bases and J shed 7 bases, with 17 bases lying between them. The CDR3: CASSLDQPRGMNTIYF. CDR3 nucleotides: TGCGCCAGCAGCTTGGACCAGCCAAGGGGCATGAACACCATATATTTT.

This chain links TRBV5-1 with TRBJ1-1, with D perhaps TRBD1 (5 bases). With 3 bases removed from V and 4 bases from J, the gap between germline ends came to 10 bases. The germline V gene has CDR1 SGHRS and CDR2 YFSETQ. CDR3 length: 13 residues. CDR3 sequence reads: CASSSLGGTEAFF. Here the CDR3 DNA reads TGCGCCAGCAGCTCCCTGGGGGGCACTGAAGCTTTCTTT.

This chain joins TRBV5-5 and TRBJ2-3, with D unclear. The CDR3 loop spans 17 amino acids. The V gene's germline CDR1 is SGHKS and CDR2 YYEKEE (reference sequence). Trimming removed 0 bases from V and 0 bases from J, with 14 bases in between. This CDR3 reads CASSLGHQQWSTDTQYF. Written as DNA, the CDR3 is TGTGCCAGCAGCTTGGGACACCAACAATGGAGCACAGATACGCAGTATTTT.

This rearrangement joins TRBV19 to TRBJ1-5; D unclear. This CDR3 has 17 amino acids. Trimming removed 5 bases from V and 1 base from J, with 18 bases in between. Germline V CDR1 and CDR2: LNHDA, SQIVND (reference sequence). Here the CDR3 DNA reads TGTGCCAGTAGTCTCCTTGCCCTGACTCGGAGCAATCAGCCCCAGCATTTT. This gives the protein CASSLLALTRSNQPQHF.

This rearrangement joins TRBV6-2 or TRBV6-3 to TRBJ2-3; 7 bases are shared with TRBD2. After removal of 0 bases from V and 0 bases from J, the junction contained 9 bases not matched to a gene. Germline CDR1 reads MNHEY; CDR2 reads SVGEGT. This CDR3 has 18 residues. The CDR3 is CASSYSSLAERSTDTQYF. The DNA of the CDR3 is TGTGCCAGCAGTTACTCGAGTCTAGCGGAGCGTAGCACAGATACGCAGTATTTT.

The chain combines TRBV29-1 with TRBJ1-1; D not resolved. CDR1 and CDR2 from the germline V gene are SQVTM and ANQGSEA. Trimming removed 6 bases at V and 4 bases at J, with 15 bases between. This CDR3 comprises 13 residues. In nucleotides, the CDR3 is TGCAGCGTAGCCGGGAGGATGGGCACTGAAGCTTTCTTT. This codes for CSVAGRMGTEAFF.

In its sample, this clone was seen a few times. This chain connects TRBV12-5 to TRBJ2-7; D ambiguous. Germline V gene lookup returns CDR1 LGHNT and CDR2 FRNRAP. The CDR3 covers 13 residues. With 7 bases removed from V and 1 base from J, the gap between germline ends came to 11 bases. The CDR3 here is CASAPRSSYEQYF. The CDR3, as DNA: TGTGCTAGTGCCCCGAGGTCGTCCTACGAGCAGTACTTC.

This sequence joins TRBV19 and TRBJ1-1; D call uncertain. V was pared by 6 bases and J by 4 bases, with 12 bases between. Per the germline V gene, CDR1 is LNHDA and CDR2 is SQIVND (reference sequence). CDR3 size: 13 residues. CDR3 loop: CASRQVMGTEAFF. In nucleotides, the CDR3 is TGTGCCAGTAGGCAGGTCATGGGCACTGAAGCTTTCTTT.

The chain combines TRBV19 with TRBJ1-5, with 7 bases matching TRBD1. The CDR3 extends over 15 amino acids. J lost 4 bases, V lost 7 bases, and 10 bases had no gene match. Germline-derived CDR1 and CDR2 are LNHDA and SQIVND (reference sequence). For the CDR3, the DNA is TGTGCCAGTACCGTCTCGGGACAGCTAAATCAGCCCCAGCATTTT. Its protein is CASTVSGQLNQPQHF.

Notes on this clone: One end of the junction fails to match germline, which may point to a read error. This chain uses TRBV29-1 with TRBJ1-5; D uncertain. Germline-derived CDR1 and CDR2 are SQVTM and ANQGSEA. This CDR3 is built from 14 residues. The CDR3 sequence: CSVVVGTSSQPQHF. CDR3 sequence (DNA): TGCAGCGTTGTTGTGGGCACGAGCAGTCAGCCCCAGCATTTT.

The rearrangement links TRBV2 to TRBJ1-1, with unresolved D. Looked up from germline, CDR1 is SNHLY and CDR2 is FYNNEI. The CDR3 spans 12 residues. Between the trimmed V and J ends, which lost 6 bases and 1 base, there was a span of 6 bases. The CDR3 nucleotides read TGTGCCAGCAGGGTTAGGAACACTGAAGCTTTCTTT. Its protein is CASRVRNTEAFF.

This chain links TRBV11-3 with TRBJ2-1; D is unresolved. CDR3 length: 13 residues. V lost 5 bases and J lost 9, with 14 bases in between. Germline V lookup: CDR1 SGHNT, CDR2 YENEEA. The DNA for the CDR3 is TGTGCCAGCAGCGTATCCTCCCAAGCTGAGCAGTTCTTC. As protein: CASSVSSQAEQFF.

About this clone: Additional DNA sequences in this sample encode the identical CDR3. This chain links TRBV2 with TRBJ1-5; possibly TRBD1 for D (5 bases). The CDR3 consists of 13 residues. Deletions cut 5 bases from V and 7 bases from J, with 12 bases between. The germline V gene encodes CDR1 SNHLY and CDR2 FYNNEI. The DNA for the CDR3 is TGTGCCAGCAGTCGGGGACTGGACCAGCCCCAGCATTTT. It codes for CASSRGLDQPQHF.

Details on this clone: The sample has other DNA sequences that encode this CDR3 too. This chain links TRBV12-3 or TRBV12-4 with TRBJ2-7; no reliable D call. Between the trimmed V and J ends, which lost 3 bases and 0 bases, there was a span of 6 bases. This CDR3 is built from 13 residues. Here the CDR3 DNA reads TGTGCCAGCAGTTTTGACACCTCCTACGAGCAGTACTTC. Translated, it gives CASSFDTSYEQYF.

V usage is TRBV5-1 and J usage is TRBJ1-1; 7 positions agree with TRBD1. V dropped 5 bases and J dropped 4; count of bases not matched to a gene: 8. Germline V gene data show CDR1 as SGHRS and CDR2 as YFSETQ. This CDR3 is built from 14 residues. The CDR3 bases are TGCGCCAGCAGATCGGACAGGCCGGGCACTGAAGCTTTCTTT. Its protein is CASRSDRPGTEAFF.

This rearrangement joins TRBV20-1 to TRBJ1-2; D is perhaps TRBD1 (6 bases). The germline gives CDR1 DFQATT, CDR2 SNEGSKA (reference sequence). The CDR3 has 13 amino acids. Deletions cut 3 bases from V and 8 bases from J, with 16 bases between. The CDR3 nucleotides read TGCAGTGCTAGTGACTTCAGGGGCGGGGGCTACACCTTC. It yields the protein CSASDFRGGGYTF.

This sequence joins TRBV5-1 and TRBJ2-1; D not resolved. The V gene's germline CDR1 is SGHRS and CDR2 YFSETQ. The CDR3 covers 15 residues. V lost 2 bases and J lost 5, with 14 bases in between. CDR3 DNA sequence: TGCGCCAGCAGCTTAGGCGGAACGGCCGACAATGAGCAGTTCTTC. Amino acids: CASSLGGTADNEQFF.